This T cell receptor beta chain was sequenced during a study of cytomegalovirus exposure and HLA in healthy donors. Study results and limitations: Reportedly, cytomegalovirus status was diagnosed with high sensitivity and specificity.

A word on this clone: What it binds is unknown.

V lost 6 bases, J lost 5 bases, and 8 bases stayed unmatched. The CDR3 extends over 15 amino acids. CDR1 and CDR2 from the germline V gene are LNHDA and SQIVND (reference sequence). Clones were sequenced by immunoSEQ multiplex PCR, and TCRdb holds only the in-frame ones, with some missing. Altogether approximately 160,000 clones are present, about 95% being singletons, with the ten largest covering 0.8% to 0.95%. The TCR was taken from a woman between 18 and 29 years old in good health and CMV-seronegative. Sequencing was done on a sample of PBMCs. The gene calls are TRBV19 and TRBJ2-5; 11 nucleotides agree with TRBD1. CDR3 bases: TGTGCCAGTAGCAACGGACAGGGGGCGGGGGAGACCCAGTACTTC. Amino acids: CASSNGQGAGETQYF.